The rows below give T cell receptor beta chains drawn from one sample of a study of regulatory T cells in long-lasting Graves disease. MiXCR was run by TCRdb on the multiplex PCR reads, yielding one entry per CDR3 protein. The profile shows fewer than 650,000 distinct CDR3 sequences, 15% to 20% of them singletons. The sample also formed part of further work on T cells in Graves' hyperthyroidism and ophthalmopathy.

This sample comprised peripheral blood mononuclear cells (PBMCs), obtained at new diagnosis, from a patient treated with antithyroid drugs. These receptors were collected from a woman aged 30 to 39 with Graves disease. CDR3s include the opening cysteine and the closing phenylalanine or tryptophan.

j_call v_call cdr3_aa
TRBJ1-1 TRBV6-5 CASSYSRGAGDTEAFF
TRBJ1-1 TRBV12-3/TRBV12-4 CATRRGRQGRGAFF
TRBJ2-2 TRBV6-2/TRBV6-3 CASSYGQGFTGELFF
TRBJ2-5 TRBV19 CASSIRSGGGQETQYF
TRBJ2-1 TRBV5-1 CASSYPHEGEQFF
TRBJ2-7 TRBV25-1 CASSKLAEPSYEQYF
TRBJ1-1 TRBV27 CASGGAGKRGTEAFF
TRBJ1-2 TRBV27 CASSLVSSGPHGYTF
TRBJ1-4 TRBV3-1 CASSHVIRGEKLFF
TRBJ2-5 TRBV20-1 CSARYAGRETQYF
TRBJ1-1 TRBV11-2 CASSFRGQMNTEAFF
TRBJ1-2 TRBV6-1 CASKGGFQGLYGYTF
TRBJ2-2 TRBV19 CASYPSGQNTGELFF
TRBJ2-1 TRBV7-3 CASSFGQSSYNEQFF
TRBJ1-5 TRBV30 CAWSVQLNQPQHF
TRBJ1-3 TRBV12-3/TRBV12-4 CASSLEQGDLGTIYF
TRBJ2-7 TRBV9 CASSVRDQTYEQYF
TRBJ2-7 TRBV5-1 CASSHGDRADLEQYF
TRBJ1-5 TRBV2 CASRGPGSIKPQHF
TRBJ2-4 TRBV3-1 CASSLRTSGTSGIWSKNIQYF
TRBJ2-7 TRBV25-1 CATKTTGGSPYEQYF
TRBJ2-1 TRBV5-1 CASRASGMGEQFF
TRBJ1-2 TRBV14 CASSRSGQGPIGYGYTF
TRBJ2-1 TRBV5-1 CASSLMQPSYNEQFF
TRBJ2-5 TRBV10-3 CATEQGGQETQYF
TRBJ2-2 TRBV3-1 CASSLQGGELFF
TRBJ2-7 TRBV6-1 CASRSQGNEQYF
TRBJ1-2 TRBV6-1 CASSEAGENYGYTF
TRBJ2-3 TRBV20-1 CSARDVQREGSDTQYF
TRBJ2-7 TRBV12-3/TRBV12-4 CASSLAGLASEQYF
TRBJ2-3 TRBV7-3 CASSQGLVSGTQYF
TRBJ2-3 TRBV20-1 CSAREAGLDTQYF
TRBJ1-1 TRBV11-3 CASSTGESGGNTEAFF
TRBJ2-5 TRBV13 CASSFPPQETQYF
TRBJ2-3 TRBV7-2 CASSPVDITDTQYF
TRBJ2-7 TRBV12-3/TRBV12-4 CASSPNPGYEQYF
TRBJ1-1 TRBV7-2 CASSRWVSSEAFF
TRBJ2-2 TRBV20-1 CSASVGGANTGELFF
TRBJ1-1 TRBV2 CASIEVSQGNTEAFF
TRBJ2-2 TRBV11-1 CASSPRAATGELFF
TRBJ1-5 TRBV5-6 CASSFRAWGEPQHF
TRBJ2-7 TRBV7-3 CASSSGQGNYEQYF
TRBJ2-7 TRBV19 CATTLSGQGIRPLDEQYF
TRBJ1-6 TRBV28 CASSPGSYNSPLHF
TRBJ2-7 TRBV5-6 CASSYAGLSSYEQYF
TRBJ2-5 TRBV27 CASSRQYQETQYF
TRBJ2-5 TRBV28 CASSLPLAGGLKTQYF
TRBJ1-4 TRBV18 CASSWDRVEKLFF
TRBJ2-7 TRBV14 CASSQEGRTYEQYF